Below, 27 T cell receptor beta chains from the same sample are listed, as sequenced in a study of immune evolution from preneoplasia to lung adenocarcinoma. This table comes from immunoSEQ multiplex PCR, and its TCRdb copy is limited to in-frame clones, with some not included. Of 12,000 to 15,000 clones in the sample, 85% are singletons; the top ten hold about 3%. The source material was FFPE lung adenocarcinoma in situ tissue. The receptors stem from a donor aged 70 or over with lung adenocarcinoma.

This clone appeared once. The chain recombines TRBV5-6 with TRBJ1-4; TRBD1 might be the D (6 bases). Trimming took 4 bases from V and 6 from J, leaving 13 bases between them. Germline CDR1 SGHDT, CDR2 YYEEEE. The CDR3 has 14 residues. Here the CDR3 reads CASSLSGEDEKLFF. The CDR3 DNA reads TGTGCCAGCAGCCTTTCAGGGGAGGATGAAAAACTGTTTTTT.

This clone was counted once. The chain combines TRBV10-3 with TRBJ2-7; the D is unclear. CDR3 length: 12 residues. The germline V and J ends were trimmed by 2 bases and 5 bases, with 7 bases remaining between them. CDR1 is ENHRY, CDR2 SYGVKD, per germline. This CDR3 is CAISEDRDEQYF. DNA for the CDR3: TGTGCCATCAGTGAGGATCGGGACGAGCAGTACTTC.

The chain carries TRBV15 and TRBJ2-5; no reliable D call. Trimming removed 0 bases at V and 6 bases at J, with 14 bases between. The CDR3 contains 15 residues. Germline V gene lookup returns CDR1 LNHNV and CDR2 YYDKDF (reference sequence). The CDR3 sequence: CATSRDSSYVKTQYF. The CDR3 nucleotides read TGTGCCACCAGCAGAGACTCTTCATACGTAAAGACCCAGTACTTC.

The chain employs TRBV7-6 and TRBJ2-7; D gene uncertain. The germline CDR1 and CDR2 sequences are SGHVS and FNYEAQ. The germline V and J ends were trimmed by 2 bases and 6 bases, with 11 bases remaining between them. The CDR3 has 13 residues. CDR3 coding DNA: TGTGCCAGCAGCTTATATTTGGAGCCCGAGCAGTACTTC. Translated, it gives CASSLYLEPEQYF. Full variable domain (remainder filled in from reference TRBV7-6 and TRBJ2-7): GAGVSQSPRYKVTKRGQDVALRCDPISGHVSLYWYRQALGQGPEFLTYFNYEAQQDKSGLPNDRFSAERPEGSISTLTIQRTEQRDSAMYRCASSLYLEPEQYFGPGTRLTVT.

The chain has TRBV28 and TRBJ1-5; D possibly corresponds to TRBD1 (6 bases). Trimming stripped 6 bases from V and 0 bases from J, with 9 bases between. The CDR3 length is 14 residues. Germline CDR1 is MDHEN and CDR2 is SYDVKM. CDR3 coding DNA: TGTGCCAGCAGGACAGGTTTTAGCAATCAGCCCCAGCATTTT. Translation gives CASRTGFSNQPQHF.

The rearrangement joins TRBV20-1 to TRBJ2-1; D is ambiguous. Trimming cost V 3 bases and J 14 bases, with 14 bases left between them. There are 11 residues in the CDR3. Germline V gene data show CDR1 as DFQATT and CDR2 as SNEGSKA (reference sequence). The CDR3 here is CSASFFWVKFF. The CDR3 region has the DNA TGCAGTGCTAGCTTCTTCTGGGTGAAGTTCTTC.

V is TRBV28 and J is TRBJ1-2; maybe TRBD1 (5 bases). Germline lookup yields CDR1 MDHEN and CDR2 SYDVKM. This CDR3 is 13 amino acids long. V was clipped by 5 bases and J by 1 base, with 8 bases between them. CDR3: CASSDSNNYGYTF. The CDR3 DNA reads TGTGCCAGCAGTGACAGCAATAACTATGGCTACACCTTC.

A note on this clone: The junction departs from germline at one end; a sequencing error may be responsible. The chain recombines TRBV5-1 with TRBJ2-5, with 7 positions matching TRBD1. This CDR3 contains 11 residues. CDR1 SGHRS and CDR2 YFSETQ come from the germline V gene. The CDR3 protein is CASSTSGTAHF. CDR3 DNA sequence: TGCGCCAGCAGCACGTCCGGGACAGCACACTTC.

The CDR3 nucleotides read TGTGCCAGCAGCTTGGACTCAGCCTACAATGAGCAGTTCTTC. This codes for CASSLDSAYNEQFF. The gene calls are TRBV5-4 and TRBJ2-1; D is unclear. The germline V and J ends were trimmed by 0 bases and 2 bases, with 6 bases remaining between them. Germline CDR1 is SGHNT and CDR2 is YYREEE (reference sequence). CDR3 length: 14 amino acids.

Only a few counts were recorded for this clone. V usage is TRBV27 and J usage is TRBJ2-3; 11 bases map to TRBD2. CDR3 length equals 15 residues. The J segment lost 3 bases and the V segment lost 5 bases, leaving 4 bases of the junction unmatched. Germline V CDR1 and CDR2: MNHEY, SMNVEV (reference sequence). The DNA of the CDR3 is TGTGCCAGCAGTCCGCGACTAGCGGGAACAGATACGCAGTATTTT. This codes for CASSPRLAGTDTQYF.

The chain has TRBV5-1 and TRBJ1-5; TRBD1 matches at 9 bases. Germline V gene lookup returns CDR1 SGHRS and CDR2 YFSETQ. The CDR3 has 16 amino acids. Trimming took 1 base from V and 2 from J; bases not matched to a gene: 4. The CDR3 reads CASSLTTGGGNQPQHF. CDR3 sequence (DNA): TGCGCCAGCAGCTTGACGACAGGGGGTGGCAATCAGCCCCAGCATTTT.

Only one count was recorded for this clone. This chain joins TRBV30 and TRBJ2-5; the D gene could be TRBD1 or TRBD2 (5 bases each). The CDR3 is made up of 17 amino acids. V lost 0 bases, J lost 2 bases, and 19 bases lay in between. From germline, CDR1 is GTSNPN and CDR2 SVGIG (reference sequence). CDR3 sequence reads: CAWSVGVDGSNQETQYF. The CDR3 DNA sequence: TGTGCCTGGAGTGTGGGGGTTGATGGCTCTAATCAAGAGACCCAGTACTTC.

The CDR3 bases are TGCAGCGTTCAAGGATACTCCTACGAGCAGTACTTC. It specifies CSVQGYSYEQYF. The genes are TRBV29-1 and TRBJ2-7, with D unresolved. V was shortened by 5 bases and J by 0 bases, with 8 bases between the two germline ends. This CDR3 comprises 12 residues. The germline V gene encodes CDR1 SQVTM and CDR2 ANQGSEA.

This clone was detected only a few times. The rearrangement joins TRBV6-1 to TRBJ2-6, with a tentative D call TRBD2 (5 bases). Germline CDR1 is MNHNS and CDR2 is SASEGT. CDR3 size: 15 residues. Trimming removed 7 bases from V and 4 bases from J, with 14 bases in between. In nucleotides, the CDR3 is TGTGCCAGCACCCGCGGGTTGGAGGGGGCCAACGTCCTGACTTTC. Translating gives CASTRGLEGANVLTF.

Only one count was recorded for this clone. The chain links TRBV9 to TRBJ1-1, with no clear D. V was shortened by 3 bases and J by 3 bases, with 9 bases between the two germline ends. Germline CDR1 is SGDLS and CDR2 is YYNGEE. The CDR3 has 13 amino acids. In DNA, the CDR3 is TGTGCCAGCAGCGCTCATGTGGACACTGAAGCTTTCTTT. It encodes CASSAHVDTEAFF.

The rearrangement uses TRBV4-3 and TRBJ2-5; D call uncertain. Germline V gene lookup returns CDR1 LGHNA and CDR2 YSLEER. V lost 0 bases and J 4 bases, leaving 9 bases between the germline ends. This CDR3 is built from 14 residues. CDR3 in amino acids: CASSQDVVTETQYF. CDR3 DNA sequence: TGCGCCAGCAGCCAAGATGTAGTTACAGAGACCCAGTACTTC.

V gene TRBV7-2 combines with J gene TRBJ1-1; D not certain. V lost 5 bases and J lost 0, with 10 bases in between. The CDR3 spans 14 residues. Germline assignment: CDR1 SGHTA and CDR2 FQGNSA. The CDR3 coding sequence is TGTGCCAGCAGCCCCCCCCGATTGAACACTGAAGCTTTCTTT. Its protein product is CASSPPRLNTEAFF.

The J gene is TRBJ1-2, the V gene TRBV2; possibly TRBD1 for D (5 bases). The V gene lost 7 bases and the J gene lost 7 bases, with 22 bases spanning the gap. Looked up from germline, CDR1 is SNHLY and CDR2 is FYNNEI. The CDR3 extends over 15 amino acids. CDR3 sequence: CASTQPGTRKGGYTF. CDR3 nucleotide sequence: TGTGCCAGCACCCAACCGGGGACGAGAAAGGGTGGCTACACCTTC.

This chain connects TRBV18 to TRBJ2-2; unclear D gene. Deletions cut 3 bases from V and 7 bases from J, with 9 bases between. CDR1 and CDR2 (germline): KGHSH, LQKENI. The CDR3 consists of 13 residues. The CDR3 sequence is CASSPVGGGELFF. CDR3 in DNA: TGTGCCAGCTCACCGGTGGGCGGCGGGGAGCTGTTTTTT.

The chain carries TRBV27 and TRBJ2-1; 7 bases map to TRBD2. CDR1 and CDR2 from the germline V gene are MNHEY and SMNVEV (reference sequence). Trimming at V came to 4 bases and at J to 7 bases, leaving 16 bases not matched to a gene. The CDR3 is made up of 17 amino acids. CDR3 DNA sequence: TGTGCCAGCAGTTCCATGAGCGCGGGGGATGGTAGAAATGAGCAGTTCTTC. Encoded protein: CASSSMSAGDGRNEQFF.

The rearrangement joins TRBV20-1 to TRBJ1-1; the D gene is possibly TRBD1 (6 bases). Germline V gives CDR1 DFQATT, CDR2 SNEGSKA (reference sequence). The CDR3 length is 11 residues. The V end was cut by 6 bases, the J end by 8 bases, with 13 bases between. CDR3 protein: CSARQGKEAFF. As DNA, the CDR3 is TGCAGTGCCAGGCAGGGGAAGGAAGCTTTCTTT.

The chain is built from TRBV25-1 and TRBJ2-7; no clear D gene. CDR1 MGHDK and CDR2 SYGVNS come from the germline V gene. The CDR3 runs to 15 residues. The V gene lost 6 bases and the J gene lost 5 bases, with 20 bases spanning the gap. The CDR3 nucleotides read TGTGCCAGCAGGGGATTTGGGGAAAAAGCAAACGAGCAGTACTTC. It specifies CASRGFGEKANEQYF.

V and J are TRBV5-1 and TRBJ2-4; 9 bases are a match to TRBD2. V shed 3 bases, J shed 0 bases, and the junction held 4 bases outside the gene matches. CDR1 and CDR2 (germline): SGHRS, YFSETQ. CDR3 length: 16 amino acids. The CDR3 bases are TGCGCCAGCAGCTCCGGGACTAGCCTAGCCAAAAACATTCAGTACTTC. It codes for CASSSGTSLAKNIQYF.

The chain joins TRBV28 to TRBJ2-7; D is possibly TRBD1 (6 bases). Germline V gene sequence: CDR1 MDHEN, CDR2 SYDVKM. Trimming left V 8 bases short and J 10 bases short, with 18 bases between. The CDR3 runs 12 residues. CDR3 loop: CASLSRGQIQYF. In DNA form, the CDR3 reads TGTGCCAGCCTCAGTCGCGGACAGATACAGTACTTC.

The chain is built from TRBV5-1 and TRBJ2-2; TRBD1 matches 7 bases. CDR3 length equals 15 residues. Trimming removed 4 bases from V and 6 bases from J; junction bases left unmatched: 9. Germline V gene sequence: CDR1 SGHRS, CDR2 YFSETQ. The CDR3 spells CASSTLTGDAGELFF. The CDR3 region has the DNA TGCGCCAGCAGCACGCTCACAGGGGACGCCGGGGAGCTGTTTTTT.

V gene TRBV29-1 combines with J gene TRBJ1-1; D remains unclear. Trimming cost V 1 base and J 3 bases, with 3 bases left between them. CDR1 SQVTM and CDR2 ANQGSEA come from the germline V gene. The CDR3 contains 11 residues. CDR3 loop: CSVEGDTEAFF. Written as DNA, the CDR3 is TGCAGCGTTGAAGGTGACACTGAAGCTTTCTTT.

The chain carries TRBV6-1 and TRBJ1-5; 7 bases are a match to TRBD1. Trimming cost V 7 bases and J 7 bases; bases outside gene matches: 13. This CDR3 comprises 15 residues. The V gene's germline CDR1 is MNHNS and CDR2 SASEGT. CDR3 amino acids: CASTRSEGAAQPQHF. The CDR3 DNA sequence: TGTGCCAGCACACGATCGGAGGGGGCGGCCCAGCCCCAGCATTTT.